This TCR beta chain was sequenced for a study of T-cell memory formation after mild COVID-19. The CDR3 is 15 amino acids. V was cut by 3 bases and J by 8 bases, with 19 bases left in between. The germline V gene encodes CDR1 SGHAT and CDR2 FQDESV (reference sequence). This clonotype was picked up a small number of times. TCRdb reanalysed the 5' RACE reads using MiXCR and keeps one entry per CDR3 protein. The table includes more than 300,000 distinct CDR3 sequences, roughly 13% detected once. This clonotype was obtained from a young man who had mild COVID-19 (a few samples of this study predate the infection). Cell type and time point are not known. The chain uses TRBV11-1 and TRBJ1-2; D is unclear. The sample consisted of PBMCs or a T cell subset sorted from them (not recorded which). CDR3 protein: CASSLPGHGEEGYTF. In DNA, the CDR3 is TGTGCCAGCAGCTTGCCGGGCCACGGAGAGGAAGGCTACACCTTC.